This paragraph reports one T cell receptor beta chain. Its antigen is unknown. TCRdb's copy holds only in-frame clones and misses some; the assay was immunoSEQ multiplex PCR. Found here are about 140,000 clones, over 90% of them singletons; the top ten hold 2.3%. The CDR3 is 15 residues long. V lost 5 bases to trimming and J lost 5 bases; unmatched junction nucleotides: 6. CDR1 is MGHRA and CDR2 is YSYEKL in the germline V gene. The sample comes from a study of T cell responses to AZD1222 COVID-19 vaccine. General study findings and limits: Spike regions recognized by vaccine-associated CD4 TCRs spanned the protein, led by 160-218 and 743-854.

The sequence derives from an adult in good health. Sequencing used peripheral blood, obtained on day 0 of AZD1222 vaccination. V usage is TRBV4-1 and J usage is TRBJ2-4, with 10 bases identical to TRBD1. The CDR3 coding sequence is TGCGCCAGCAGCTACCCCGGGACAGGGGAAAACATTCAGTACTTC. Residues: CASSYPGTGENIQYF.